This T cell receptor (beta chain) was found in a study of CD8+ T cells in alopecia areata. Sequencing templates came from extracted RNA that was reverse transcribed into cDNA. Profiling relied on immunoSEQ multiplex PCR, and the TCRdb table lists in-frame clones only, not all of them. The sample consists of about 82,000 clones, 51% of them appearing once. Researchers picked out CD4+ and CD8+ T cells from PBMCs by sorting. Germline-derived CDR1 and CDR2 are SQVTM and ANQGSEA. Deletions cut 7 bases from V and 5 bases from J, with 19 bases between. The CDR3 runs to 14 residues. The chain employs TRBV29-1 and TRBJ2-3; D call uncertain. Sequencing was performed on NKG2D-high CD8+ T cells sorted from blood. The receptor comes from a human donor with alopecia areata. Written as DNA, the CDR3 is TGCAGCGCCGGCCCAGGTGAGATAGAAGATACGCAGTATTTT. Protein product: CSAGPGEIEDTQYF.